These 18 T cell receptor beta chains were sequenced from one sample in a study of CD8 T cells in ankylosing spondylitis. TCRdb re-derived calls from the 5' RACE reads in MiXCR, one entry per CDR3 protein. The sample records 250,000 to 300,000 distinct CDR3 sequences, about 20% being singletons. The specimen was blood, either unsorted or a sorted T cell fraction (not recorded which). Receptors were obtained from a male donor with ankylosing spondylitis or in good health (not recorded which).

This clonotype was detected only a few times. This rearrangement joins TRBV5-1 to TRBJ2-3, with TRBD2 matching 15 bases. CDR3 length: 16 residues. V shed 3 bases, J shed 4 bases, and the junction held 3 bases outside the gene matches. Germline V gene sequence: CDR1 SGHRS, CDR2 YFSETQ. CDR3 nucleotides: TGCGCCAGCAGCTGGGGACTAGCGGGAGGACCAGATACGCAGTATTTT. Protein sequence: CASSWGLAGGPDTQYF.

A few counts support this clonotype. The chain is built from TRBV7-2 and TRBJ1-4; tentative D call: TRBD1 (5 bases). Trimming took off 5 bases at V and 6 bases at J, with 13 bases between the two ends. The germline V gene has CDR1 SGHTA and CDR2 FQGNSA. CDR3 size: 14 residues. The CDR3 reads CASSRGGRDEKLFF. The CDR3 bases are TGTGCCAGCAGCCGCGGGGGGAGGGATGAAAAACTGTTTTTT.

The chain links TRBV3-1 to TRBJ2-4; D remains unclear. The CDR3 runs 13 residues. The V and J ends lost 4 bases and 7 bases respectively, with 11 bases between them. Germline V gene sequence: CDR1 LGHDT, CDR2 YNNKEL (reference sequence). CDR3 sequence (DNA): TGTGCCAGCAGCCTAGGTGCAGTGAACATTCAGTACTTC. Translation gives CASSLGAVNIQYF.

The rearrangement joins TRBV5-1 to TRBJ2-3; 9 bases are a match to TRBD1. From germline, CDR1 is SGHRS and CDR2 YFSETQ. The CDR3 loop spans 15 amino acids. Trimming took 4 bases from V and 3 from J; bases not matched to a gene: 6. CDR3 residues: CASSASGTGTDTQYF. CDR3 nucleotides: TGCGCCAGCAGCGCCTCCGGGACAGGGACAGATACGCAGTATTTT.

Only a few counts were recorded for this clonotype. The J gene is TRBJ2-1, the V gene TRBV15; the match to TRBD2 covers 9 bases. Germline V gene data show CDR1 as LNHNV and CDR2 as YYDKDF (reference sequence). V dropped 5 bases and J dropped 5; count of bases not matched to a gene: 10. This CDR3 spans 16 amino acids. In nucleotides, the CDR3 is TGTGCCACCAGCTCCCATGATAGCGGGAGTGACAATGAGCAGTTCTTC. Its translation: CATSSHDSGSDNEQFF.

In this sample, this clonotype turned up a few times. The genes are TRBV5-1 and TRBJ2-5, with D unclear. The V end lost 4 bases, the J end lost 1 base, and 11 bases lay between the germline ends. This CDR3 has 14 residues. The V gene's germline CDR1 is SGHRS and CDR2 YFSETQ. The CDR3 region has the DNA TGCGCCAGCAGCGCGGATCCATTCCAAGAGACCCAGTACTTC. It specifies CASSADPFQETQYF.

The V gene is TRBV12-3 or TRBV12-4, the J gene TRBJ2-3; D ambiguous. V was trimmed by 3 bases and J by 0 bases, leaving 16 bases between them. The CDR3 runs 17 residues. CDR3 sequence reads: CASSFRQIDTSTDTQYF. The CDR3 region has the DNA TGTGCCAGCAGTTTCCGTCAGATCGATACTAGCACAGATACGCAGTATTTT.

This clonotype appeared many times. This rearrangement joins TRBV9 to TRBJ2-3, with D perhaps TRBD2 (5 bases). This CDR3 spans 14 amino acids. Germline CDR1 is SGDLS and CDR2 is YYNGEE. V dropped 3 bases and J dropped 2 bases, with 10 bases sitting between them. As DNA, the CDR3 is TGTGCCAGCAGCGGAGAGGGATACACAGATACGCAGTATTTT. This translates into CASSGEGYTDTQYF.

This sequence joins TRBV12-3 or TRBV12-4 and TRBJ1-2; D remains ambiguous. The CDR3 is made up of 13 amino acids. V shed 6 bases and J shed 4 bases, with 12 bases lying between them. The CDR3 loop is CASSRRVGYGYTF. The CDR3 DNA is TGTGCCAGCAGCCGGAGGGTAGGCTATGGCTACACCTTC.

This clonotype was recorded a few times. J is TRBJ2-2 and V is TRBV5-1, with D unresolved. Germline CDR1 reads SGHRS; CDR2 reads YFSETQ. Trimming shortened V by 0 bases and J by 6 bases, and 9 bases separated the two germline ends. The CDR3 is made up of 14 amino acids. CDR3 DNA: TGCGCCAGCAGCTTGGTTAAACAACCCGGGGAGCTGTTTTTT. Translated, it gives CASSLVKQPGELFF.

This clonotype was observed a few times. The J gene is TRBJ2-5, the V gene TRBV20-1; 8 bases fit TRBD2. There are 14 residues in the CDR3. Per the germline V gene, CDR1 is DFQATT and CDR2 is SNEGSKA (reference sequence). After removal of 1 base from V and 5 bases from J, the junction contained 6 bases not matched to a gene. CDR3 sequence reads: CSARVSGGQETQYF. Here the CDR3 DNA reads TGCAGTGCTAGAGTTTCGGGGGGGCAGGAGACCCAGTACTTC.

The rearrangement links TRBV7-9 to TRBJ1-5; 9 nucleotides match TRBD1. V shed 5 bases, J shed 5 bases, and the junction held 4 bases outside the gene matches. CDR3 length equals 14 residues. CDR1 is SEHNR and CDR2 is FQNEAQ in the germline V gene (reference sequence). CDR3 nucleotide sequence: TGTGCCAGCAGCCGGACAGGGGTTGATCAGCCCCAGCATTTT. This gives the protein CASSRTGVDQPQHF.

The J gene is TRBJ1-5, the V gene TRBV7-2, with 7 bases that match TRBD1. Germline V gene data show CDR1 as SGHTA and CDR2 as FQGNSA. J lost 0 bases, V lost 2 bases, and 4 bases had no gene match. CDR3 length: 16 amino acids. CDR3 in amino acids: CASSLTGAYSNQPQHF. Written as DNA, the CDR3 is TGTGCCAGCAGCTTAACAGGGGCCTATAGCAATCAGCCCCAGCATTTT.

The chain recombines TRBV20-1 with TRBJ2-3; TRBD2 matches 15 bases. With 5 bases clipped from V and 0 bases from J, the junction kept 6 bases outside the gene matches. Germline V CDR1 and CDR2: DFQATT, SNEGSKA (reference sequence). The CDR3 spans 17 residues. CDR3 region: CSAAGLAGGLSTDTQYF. The CDR3 region has the DNA TGCAGTGCTGCTGGACTAGCGGGAGGGCTAAGCACAGATACGCAGTATTTT.

The chain joins TRBV7-3 to TRBJ2-1; 7 bases are a match to TRBD2. After removal of 5 bases from V and 3 bases from J, the junction contained 7 bases not matched to a gene. This CDR3 region has 15 residues. The V gene's germline CDR1 is SGHTA and CDR2 FQGTGA. The CDR3 sequence: CASSPQQRDYNEQFF. The CDR3 DNA reads TGTGCCAGCAGCCCCCAGCAGCGGGACTACAATGAGCAGTTCTTC.

The chain carries TRBV5-1 and TRBJ2-5; 8 bases align to TRBD1. This CDR3 has 15 amino acids. With 5 bases clipped from V and 4 bases from J, the junction kept 10 bases outside the gene matches. Germline V lookup: CDR1 SGHRS, CDR2 YFSETQ. CDR3 DNA sequence: TGCGCCAGCAGATTCGACCCAGACAGGGGAGAGACCCAGTACTTC. Amino acid sequence: CASRFDPDRGETQYF.

This clonotype was observed a handful of times. The J gene is TRBJ1-4, the V gene TRBV20-1, with TRBD1 matching 10 bases. The CDR3 loop spans 16 amino acids. CDR1 is DFQATT and CDR2 is SNEGSKA in the germline V gene (reference sequence). V gave up 0 bases and J gave up 10 bases; unmatched junction bases: 11. The CDR3 DNA follows: TGCAGTGCTAGAGATCCAACGACAGGGGGCACGGGAAAACTGTTTTTT. It encodes CSARDPTTGGTGKLFF.

This clonotype qualifies as large. The chain links TRBV5-1 to TRBJ2-5; TRBD2 matches at 11 bases. Per germline, CDR1 SGHRS and CDR2 YFSETQ. The CDR3 length is 15 residues. Losses at the gene ends were 4 bases for V and 1 base for J; bases not matched to a gene: 3. CDR3 residues: CASSKGLAAQETQYF. The CDR3 bases are TGCGCCAGCAGCAAGGGACTAGCGGCCCAAGAGACCCAGTACTTC.